One sample yielded the 23 T cell receptor beta chains listed below, sequenced in a study of blood T cell repertoires in COVID-19. Sequenced by immunoSEQ multiplex PCR; TCRdb stores in-frame clones only, minus some. This table holds tens of thousands of clones, 89% found once. Sequenced: peripheral blood. All receptors derive from a man in his fifties with COVID-19, enrolled during active disease.

The rearrangement uses TRBV15 and TRBJ2-2, with D possibly being TRBD1 (5 bases). In germline, CDR1 is LNHNV, CDR2 YYDKDF (reference sequence). This CDR3 spans 15 amino acids. V lost 0 bases and J 4 bases, leaving 9 bases between the germline ends. The CDR3 is CATSREGRGTGELFF. CDR3 coding DNA: TGTGCCACCAGCAGAGAGGGAAGGGGCACCGGGGAGCTGTTTTTT.

The chain links TRBV4-1 to TRBJ2-3, with 10 bases matching TRBD2. The CDR3 covers 18 residues. The V gene end was trimmed by 1 base and the J gene end by 0 bases; junction bases not matched to a gene: 7. From germline, CDR1 is MGHRA and CDR2 YSYEKL. The CDR3 DNA sequence: TGCGCCAGCAGCCAAGCTACTCTAGCGGGGGCGAGCACAGATACGCAGTATTTT. This sequence encodes CASSQATLAGASTDTQYF.

This chain connects TRBV14 to TRBJ1-1; no clear D. Germline CDR1 is SGHDN and CDR2 is FVKESK. The CDR3 consists of 16 residues. V was clipped by 0 bases and J by 1 base, with 12 bases between them. The CDR3 loop is CASSQEVADSNTEAFF. The CDR3 region has the DNA TGTGCCAGCAGCCAAGAAGTGGCAGACTCGAACACTGAAGCTTTCTTT.

The chain couples TRBV18 to TRBJ2-2; 7 nucleotides match TRBD2. This CDR3 spans 16 amino acids. V was clipped by 4 bases and J by 4 bases; unmatched bases: 9. From germline, CDR1 is KGHSH and CDR2 LQKENI. The CDR3 region is CASSRSGEGITGELFF. DNA for the CDR3: TGTGCCAGCTCACGTTCCGGGGAGGGAATCACCGGGGAGCTGTTTTTT.

The rearrangement uses TRBV6-1 and TRBJ1-1, with D perhaps TRBD1 (5 bases). Deletions cut 1 base from V and 3 bases from J, with 9 bases between. CDR1 and CDR2 (germline): MNHNS, SASEGT. The CDR3 is 14 amino acids. The CDR3 reads CASSEGGLDTEAFF. The CDR3 region has the DNA TGTGCCAGCAGTGAAGGGGGACTCGACACTGAAGCTTTCTTT.

This chain links TRBV24-1 with TRBJ1-2; possible D gene TRBD1, 5 bases. The CDR3 extends over 15 amino acids. Germline V gene data show CDR1 as KGHDR and CDR2 as SFDVKD. V lost 4 bases, J lost 2 bases, and 13 bases lay in between. CDR3 region: CATSDPRGGNYGYTF. The CDR3 DNA sequence: TGTGCCACCAGTGACCCTAGGGGAGGGAACTATGGCTACACCTTC.

This sequence joins TRBV7-8 and TRBJ2-5; TRBD2 might be the D (6 bases). V dropped 2 bases and J dropped 2 bases, with 12 bases sitting between them. The CDR3 spans 15 residues. Germline values: CDR1 SGHVS, CDR2 FQNEAQ. CDR3 sequence (DNA): TGTGCCAGCAGCTTAAGTCCCGGGAGACAAGAGACCCAGTACTTC. It translates to CASSLSPGRQETQYF.

The chain employs TRBV11-3 and TRBJ2-3; a possible D gene is TRBD1 (5 bases). Trimming took 1 base from V and 2 from J, leaving 10 bases between them. This CDR3 spans 15 amino acids. Looked up from germline, CDR1 is SGHNT and CDR2 is YENEEA. This CDR3 is CASSLGRVPTDTQYF. Here the CDR3 DNA reads TGTGCCAGCAGCTTAGGCAGGGTGCCCACAGATACGCAGTATTTT.

The chain links TRBV5-5 to TRBJ1-4; 11 bases line up with TRBD1. The CDR3 consists of 16 residues. V shed 3 bases and J 6 bases; nucleotides not matched to a gene: 7. Germline assignment: CDR1 SGHKS and CDR2 YYEKEE (reference sequence). Here the CDR3 reads CASSWSGTGGYEKLFF. In nucleotides, the CDR3 is TGTGCCAGCAGCTGGTCGGGGACAGGGGGTTATGAAAAACTGTTTTTT.

The chain recombines TRBV5-1 with TRBJ1-3; a weak D match, TRBD1 (5 bases). Germline assignment: CDR1 SGHRS and CDR2 YFSETQ. The CDR3 contains 13 residues. The V end lost 2 bases, the J end lost 3 bases, and 6 bases lay between the germline ends. The CDR3 is CASSFQGGNTIYF. The CDR3 DNA sequence: TGCGCCAGCAGCTTCCAGGGTGGAAACACCATATATTTT.

The chain is built from TRBV19 and TRBJ2-2; tentative D call: TRBD2 (5 bases). Germline V lookup: CDR1 LNHDA, CDR2 SQIVND (reference sequence). The CDR3 runs 16 residues. Trimming shortened V by 6 bases and J by 2 bases, and 16 bases separated the two germline ends. CDR3 coding DNA: TGTGCCAGTAGATCGCCGAGGACTCGAAACACCGGGGAGCTGTTTTTT. It codes for CASRSPRTRNTGELFF.

The chain combines TRBV9 with TRBJ2-7; 9 nucleotides match TRBD2. The CDR3 sequence is 15 residues long. J was trimmed by 7 bases and V by 0 bases; bases with no gene match: 8. CDR1 and CDR2 from the germline V gene are SGDLS and YYNGEE. The CDR3 region has the DNA TGTGCCAGCAGCGTAGTAGCGGGGGCCGTGGGAGAGCAGTACTTC. Residues: CASSVVAGAVGEQYF.

The CDR3: CASSAGTGYEQYF. CDR3 nucleotides: TGTGCCAGCAGCGCGGGAACAGGTTACGAGCAGTACTTC. The gene calls are TRBV5-6 and TRBJ2-7, with a possible D match to TRBD2 (6 bases). Germline V CDR1 and CDR2: SGHDT, YYEEEE. CDR3 length equals 13 residues. V shed 4 bases and J shed 4 bases, with 12 bases lying between them.

The J gene is TRBJ2-3, the V gene TRBV9, with TRBD1 identical over 7 bases. The CDR3 sequence is 16 residues long. The V gene end was trimmed by 4 bases and the J gene end by 2 bases; junction bases not matched to a gene: 10. CDR1 is SGDLS and CDR2 is YYNGEE in the germline V gene. CDR3 protein: CASSSPRTGFTDTQYF. CDR3 in DNA: TGTGCCAGCAGCTCACCACGGACAGGTTTCACAGATACGCAGTATTTT.

The chain recombines TRBV20-1 with TRBJ2-7; maybe TRBD2 (5 bases). The CDR3 extends over 8 amino acids. Germline V CDR1 and CDR2: DFQATT, SNEGSKA (reference sequence). Trimming cost V 6 bases and J 11 bases, with 8 bases left between them. The CDR3 loop is CSAGSEYF. DNA for the CDR3: TGCAGTGCAGGTAGCGAGTACTTC.

This chain's CDR3 is CASSLASGVYTEAFF. For the CDR3, the DNA is TGCGCCAGCAGCCTCGCGTCCGGGGTGTACACTGAAGCTTTCTTT. The V call is TRBV5-1, the J call TRBJ1-1; no firm D call. This CDR3 spans 15 amino acids. Trimming took off 4 bases at V and 3 bases at J, with 16 bases between the two ends. CDR1 and CDR2 (germline): SGHRS, YFSETQ.

CDR3 loop: CSVPSGGPASSYEQYF. The DNA of the CDR3 is TGCAGCGTCCCTTCGGGGGGGCCAGCGTCCTCCTACGAGCAGTACTTC. The V call is TRBV29-1, the J call TRBJ2-7; 8 bases agree with TRBD2. CDR1 is SQVTM, CDR2 ANQGSEA, per germline. V lost 6 bases, J lost 0 bases, and 13 bases stayed unmatched. The CDR3 consists of 16 residues.

The rearrangement uses TRBV6-1 and TRBJ1-5; tentatively, D is TRBD1 (5 bases). The CDR3 has 15 residues. Trimming left V 2 bases short and J 5 bases short, with 13 bases between. CDR1 is MNHNS, CDR2 SASEGT, per germline. CDR3 nucleotides: TGTGCCAGCAGTGAACACCCCGGGGGAGATCAGCCCCAGCATTTT. Translating gives CASSEHPGGDQPQHF.

V gene TRBV7-2 combines with J gene TRBJ2-5; D is undetermined. Deletions cut 6 bases from V and 4 bases from J, with 9 bases between. This CDR3 comprises 12 residues. CDR1 and CDR2 from the germline V gene are SGHTA and FQGNSA. The CDR3, as DNA: TGTGCCAGCAGTCCTCTTCGAGAGACCCAGTACTTC. This sequence encodes CASSPLRETQYF.

V gene TRBV5-1 combines with J gene TRBJ2-1, with 10 bases matching TRBD1. V trimming: 3 bases; J trimming: 5 bases; junction bases outside the gene matches: 8. Germline assignment: CDR1 SGHRS and CDR2 YFSETQ. This CDR3 spans 16 amino acids. The CDR3 protein is CASSWSGTGANNEQFF. CDR3 DNA sequence: TGCGCCAGCAGCTGGTCCGGGACAGGGGCTAACAATGAGCAGTTCTTC. Together with reference TRBV5-1 and TRBJ2-1, the CDR3 gives the full variable domain: KAGVTQTPRYLIKTRGQQVTLSCSPISGHRSVSWYQQTPGQGLQFLFEYFSETQRNKGNFPGRFSGRQFSNSRSEMNVSTLELGDSALYLCASSWSGTGANNEQFFGPGTRLTVL.

The rearrangement uses TRBV18 and TRBJ2-1; no clear D. Germline V CDR1 and CDR2: KGHSH, LQKENI. V lost 0 bases to trimming and J lost 4 bases, with 7 bases between them. The CDR3 extends over 14 amino acids. The CDR3 DNA reads as TGTGCCAGCTCACCACCGAACAGTTACAATGAGCAGTTCTTC. Residues: CASSPPNSYNEQFF.

The chain uses TRBV6-5 and TRBJ2-3; D might be TRBD1 (5 bases). Germline CDR1 reads MNHEY; CDR2 reads SVGAGI. CDR3 length: 12 amino acids. The CDR3 DNA reads as TGTGGACGGACACGGAACGCAGATACGCAGTATTTT. Encoded protein: CGRTRNADTQYF.

DNA for the CDR3: TGTGCCAGCAGGATGACAGGGGTAAATGAAAAACTGTTTTTT. Protein: CASRMTGVNEKLFF. The rearrangement joins TRBV6-5 to TRBJ1-4; 8 bases agree with TRBD1. Trimming removed 6 bases from V and 5 bases from J; junction bases left unmatched: 5. CDR1 and CDR2 (germline): MNHEY, SVGAGI. This CDR3 has 14 residues.